Shown below are 8 T cell receptor beta chains from a single sample sequenced in a study of vaccination and CD4 T cells after COVID-19. Antigens for these TCRs are unknown. Sequencing of the DNA from cultured CD4+ T cells was carried out with the Oncomine TCR Beta short-read assay. One entry per CDR3 protein results from TCRdb running MiXCR on the PCR reads. The sample lists under 30,000 distinct CDR3 sequences, 36% occurring once. Specified time point: late sampling 161 to 241 days after vaccination in a few convalescent patients. As to treatment: roughly ten-day PBMC culture with coronavirus spike peptide pools or control peptides (ViraFEST assay). The material was CD4+ T cells from blood, cultured in vitro, obtained about 7 months after SARS-CoV-2 vaccination. The receptors shown here come from a human donor who had recovered from COVID-19.

The sample holds one count of this clonotype. V and J are TRBV30 and TRBJ1-1; the D gene is possibly TRBD1 (5 bases). This CDR3 has 13 amino acids. Trimming shortened V by 2 bases and J by 0 bases, and 7 bases separated the two germline ends. CDR1 GTSNPN and CDR2 SVGIG come from the germline V gene (reference sequence). The CDR3 DNA reads TGTGCCTGGAGTACAGGCCTGAACACTGAAGCTTTCTTT. Its protein is CAWSTGLNTEAFF. Using reference TRBV30 and TRBJ1-1 for the parts outside the CDR3, the full variable domain is SQTIHQWPATLVQPVGSPLSLECTVEGTSNPNLYWYRQAAGRGLQLLFYSVGIGQISSEVPQNLSASRPQDRQFILSSKKLLLSDSGFYLCAWSTGLNTEAFFGQGTRLTVV.

J is TRBJ2-7 and V is TRBV18, with 10 positions matching TRBD2. Per germline, CDR1 KGHSH and CDR2 LQKENI. V shed 5 bases and J 1 base; nucleotides not matched to a gene: 5. The CDR3 has 15 amino acids. The CDR3 bases are TGTGCCAGCTCATACGGGACTAGCGAGTCCTACGAGCAGTACTTC. It translates to CASSYGTSESYEQYF.

This sequence joins TRBV7-2 and TRBJ2-7; D remains ambiguous. The germline gives CDR1 SGHTA, CDR2 FQGNSA. V was pared by 3 bases and J by 3 bases, with 9 bases between. CDR3 length: 13 residues. The CDR3 DNA reads as TGTGCCAGCAGCTTTTCCCTAGACTACGAGCAGTACTTC. Protein: CASSFSLDYEQYF. Using reference TRBV7-2 and TRBJ2-7 for the parts outside the CDR3, the full variable domain is GAGVSQSPSNKVTEKGKDVELRCDPISGHTALYWYRQSLGQGLEFLIYFQGNSAPDKSGLPSDRFSAERTGGSVSTLTIQRTQQEDSAVYLCASSFSLDYEQYFGPGTRLTVT.

J is TRBJ2-2 and V is TRBV19; TRBD2 matches 15 bases. J lost 7 bases, V lost 7 bases, and 7 bases had no gene match. Germline-derived CDR1 and CDR2 are LNHDA and SQIVND (reference sequence). There are 16 residues in the CDR3. CDR3: CASTRTSGRADGELFF. The DNA for the CDR3 is TGTGCCAGTACCAGGACTAGCGGGAGGGCCGACGGGGAGCTGTTTTTT.

This clonotype has only a few counts. The genes are TRBV7-2 and TRBJ2-5, with a possible D match to TRBD1 (6 bases). V lost 1 base and J lost 5, with 11 bases in between. Germline loops: CDR1 SGHTA, CDR2 FQGNSA. CDR3 length: 14 residues. CDR3 nucleotide sequence: TGTGCCAGCAGCTTAGTAGGGGGAGTGGAGACCCAGTACTTC. Translated: CASSLVGGVETQYF. The whole variable domain, filled in from reference TRBV7-2 and TRBJ2-5, reads GAGVSQSPSNKVTEKGKDVELRCDPISGHTALYWYRQSLGQGLEFLIYFQGNSAPDKSGLPSDRFSAERTGGSVSTLTIQRTQQEDSAVYLCASSLVGGVETQYFGPGTRLLVL.

V is TRBV6-1 and J is TRBJ2-2; D unresolved. CDR1 is MNHNS, CDR2 SASEGT, per germline. The CDR3 totals 13 residues. Trimming removed 5 bases from V and 6 bases from J, with 10 bases in between. In DNA, the CDR3 is TGTGCCAGCAGTAGGGCGGTGGCCGGGGAGCTGTTTTTT. It yields the protein CASSRAVAGELFF.

This clonotype was seen only a few times. The chain is built from TRBV20-1 and TRBJ2-5; D is uncertain. The CDR3 is 16 residues long. V shed 3 bases and J shed 5 bases, with 22 bases lying between them. CDR1 is DFQATT and CDR2 is SNEGSKA in the germline V gene (reference sequence). The CDR3 coding sequence is TGCAGTGCTAGGGCCCCCTCCCTATATTCGGTGGAGACCCAGTACTTC. It is translated as CSARAPSLYSVETQYF.

V is TRBV7-9 and J is TRBJ2-7; D is uncertain. This CDR3 contains 15 residues. The germline gives CDR1 SEHNR, CDR2 FQNEAQ (reference sequence). V was trimmed by 6 bases and J by 5 bases, leaving 20 bases between them. DNA for the CDR3: TGTGCCAGCAGTTCACCTCTAAGCCTGGGGAACGAGCAGTACTTC. Protein sequence: CASSSPLSLGNEQYF.